What follows are 27 T cell receptor beta chains derived from one specimen sequenced in a study of shared clonotypes between healthy human individuals. Clones were sequenced by immunoSEQ multiplex PCR, and TCRdb holds only the in-frame ones, with some missing. The sample gives more than 850,000 clones, roughly 74% of which show up once; approximately 0.5% is in the top ten. Sequencing used memory CD4+ T cells from PBMCs. Subset: CD45RA-negative fraction. Receptors originate from a man younger than 30 in good health. Some clones in this sample may be carry-over from other donors' samples.

The chain employs TRBV9 and TRBJ1-1; tentatively, D is TRBD1 (6 bases). Between the trimmed V and J ends, which lost 0 bases and 5 bases, there was a span of 17 bases. The CDR3 is made up of 16 amino acids. Germline V gene sequence: CDR1 SGDLS, CDR2 YYNGEE. DNA for the CDR3: TGTGCCAGCAGCGTAGCTATAGGGGGGCAAGGGACTGAAGCTTTCTTT. Its translation is CASSVAIGGQGTEAFF.

The CDR3 DNA reads TGTGCCAGCAGTTTACCAGACAGGGAGATATACAATGAGCAGTTCTTC. This encodes CASSLPDREIYNEQFF. This chain joins TRBV27 and TRBJ2-1; 7 bases align to TRBD1. The germline V gene has CDR1 MNHEY and CDR2 SMNVEV (reference sequence). Trimming removed 2 bases from V and 4 bases from J; junction bases left unmatched: 8. The CDR3 is 16 amino acids.

This sequence joins TRBV5-1 and TRBJ2-1; D gene ambiguous. CDR3 length: 11 amino acids. Trimming took 4 bases from V and 9 from J, leaving 8 bases between them. Germline CDR1 reads SGHRS; CDR2 reads YFSETQ. The CDR3 loop is CASSVAGEQFF. CDR3 coding DNA: TGCGCCAGCAGCGTAGCAGGTGAGCAGTTCTTC.

V usage is TRBV7-2 and J usage is TRBJ2-1; no clear D gene. Germline V gives CDR1 SGHTA, CDR2 FQGNSA. Trimming removed 1 base at V and 7 bases at J, with 11 bases between. The CDR3 is made up of 14 amino acids. CDR3 loop: CASSLGPLENEQFF. For the CDR3, the DNA is TGTGCCAGCAGCTTAGGGCCCCTAGAGAATGAGCAGTTCTTC.

The chain couples TRBV28 to TRBJ2-1; D gene unclear. The germline gives CDR1 MDHEN, CDR2 SYDVKM. This CDR3 region has 13 residues. V lost 3 bases, J lost 5 bases, and 8 bases lay in between. The CDR3 bases are TGTGCCAGCAGTTTTACCCCGGACAATGAGCAGTTCTTC. Translating gives CASSFTPDNEQFF.

This clone was seen just once. V and J are TRBV19 and TRBJ1-5; 8 bases are shared with TRBD1. The CDR3 loop spans 15 amino acids. Per the germline V gene, CDR1 is LNHDA and CDR2 is SQIVND (reference sequence). V dropped 5 bases and J dropped 3; count of bases not matched to a gene: 6. In nucleotides, the CDR3 is TGTGCCAGTAGTTGGACAGGGCTAATCAATCAGCCCCAGCATTTT. It codes for CASSWTGLINQPQHF.

The chain couples TRBV9 to TRBJ1-1, with D possibly TRBD1 on 6 matching bases. The CDR3 is made up of 13 amino acids. Germline V CDR1 and CDR2: SGDLS, YYNGEE. Trimming took off 3 bases at V and 5 bases at J, with 11 bases between the two ends. The CDR3 is CASSDRVGTEAFF. The CDR3, as DNA: TGTGCCAGCAGCGACAGGGTGGGAACTGAAGCTTTCTTT.

The V gene is TRBV4-3, the J gene TRBJ1-3; a weak D match, TRBD1 (5 bases). Trimming took 0 bases from V and 3 from J, leaving 12 bases between them. The CDR3 contains 16 residues. The V gene's germline CDR1 is LGHNA and CDR2 YSLEER. The CDR3 sequence: CASSQDRSQGGNTIYF. In nucleotides, the CDR3 is TGCGCCAGCAGCCAAGATAGATCGCAGGGTGGAAACACCATATATTTT.

The sample holds many counts of this clone. This chain connects TRBV7-8 to TRBJ2-1, with TRBD1 as a possible D gene (6 bases). The V gene's germline CDR1 is SGHVS and CDR2 FQNEAQ. Trimming took off 4 bases at V and 0 bases at J, with 19 bases between the two ends. This CDR3 region has 18 residues. The CDR3 nucleotides read TGTGCCAGCAGCTCGACTATAGGGGGAATGGCCTCCTACAATGAGCAGTTCTTC. This translates into CASSSTIGGMASYNEQFF.

This clone was seen a handful of times. This sequence joins TRBV20-1 and TRBJ2-3, with D hard to call. Germline CDR1 DFQATT, CDR2 SNEGSKA (reference sequence). Trimming cost V 6 bases and J 6 bases, with 7 bases left between them. CDR3 length: 10 amino acids. CDR3 residues: CSAHLDTQYF. The CDR3 coding sequence is TGCAGTGCCCACCTGGATACGCAGTATTTT.

In DNA, the CDR3 is TGTGCCAGTAGTATAGCGGCGGGTTCCTACGAGCAGTACTTC. Translating it yields CASSIAAGSYEQYF. The chain couples TRBV19 to TRBJ2-7; possible D gene TRBD2, 5 bases. The length of the CDR3 is 14 residues. The V end was cut by 1 base, the J end by 1 base, with 8 bases between. Germline-derived CDR1 and CDR2 are LNHDA and SQIVND (reference sequence).

The chain links TRBV30 to TRBJ1-4; 9 nucleotides align to TRBD1. The CDR3 covers 15 residues. With 2 bases clipped from V and 5 bases from J, the junction kept 6 bases outside the gene matches. From germline, CDR1 is GTSNPN and CDR2 SVGIG (reference sequence). In DNA, the CDR3 is TGTGCCTGGAGTCGCCGAGGGACAGGGAATGAAAAACTGTTTTTT. This sequence encodes CAWSRRGTGNEKLFF.

This clone has more than one count but fewer than ten. The V and J genes are TRBV5-1 and TRBJ2-1; 8 bases line up with TRBD1. Germline loops: CDR1 SGHRS, CDR2 YFSETQ. V dropped 7 bases and J dropped 6; count of bases not matched to a gene: 6. The length of the CDR3 is 13 residues. The CDR3 coding sequence is TGCGCCAGCCGCCGGGACAGGTTCAATGAGCAGTTCTTC. It is translated as CASRRDRFNEQFF.

The rearrangement links TRBV4-3 to TRBJ2-5, with 8 bases that match TRBD1. Germline V gene data show CDR1 as LGHNA and CDR2 as YSLEER. CDR3 length: 15 residues. V gave up 0 bases and J gave up 5 bases; unmatched junction bases: 5. CDR3 residues: CASSQESTGGETQYF. The DNA for the CDR3 is TGCGCCAGCAGCCAAGAGTCTACAGGGGGGGAGACCCAGTACTTC.

The rearrangement links TRBV7-2 to TRBJ2-1, with 11 bases identical to TRBD2. V gave up 8 bases and J gave up 2 bases; unmatched junction bases: 8. CDR1 and CDR2 (germline): SGHTA, FQGNSA. The CDR3 consists of 16 residues. The CDR3 reads CASGRSGRAAYNEQFF. CDR3 sequence (DNA): TGTGCCAGCGGACGTAGCGGGAGGGCCGCCTACAATGAGCAGTTCTTC. The full variable domain, with the rest looked up from reference TRBV7-2 and TRBJ2-1, is GAGVSQSPSNKVTEKGKDVELRCDPISGHTALYWYRQSLGQGLEFLIYFQGNSAPDKSGLPSDRFSAERTGGSVSTLTIQRTQQEDSAVYLCASGRSGRAAYNEQFFGPGTRLTVL.

This chain joins TRBV28 and TRBJ2-1; a weak D match, TRBD1 (5 bases). V dropped 3 bases and J dropped 7 bases, with 31 bases sitting between them. Germline V gives CDR1 MDHEN, CDR2 SYDVKM. This CDR3 comprises 20 residues. The CDR3 DNA reads as TGTGCCAGCAGTTTGTTCTCGGAACCCATCCAGCCACTAAGGGGAAATGAGCAGTTCTTC. Its translation is CASSLFSEPIQPLRGNEQFF.

The V gene is TRBV21-1, the J gene TRBJ2-1; the D call TRBD2 from the table was never checked on the DNA. TRBV21-1 is marked as a pseudogene. The length of the CDR3 is 21 residues. The CDR3 DNA follows: TGTGCCAGCAGCAAAGGGGTAGGCAGGAGGATTGTCACGCCGAAATACAATGAGCAGTTCTTC. It specifies CASSKGVGRRIVTPKYNEQFF.

V and J are TRBV9 and TRBJ2-1; TRBD1 matches 9 bases. V lost 0 bases to trimming and J lost 7 bases; unmatched junction nucleotides: 5. The length of the CDR3 is 15 residues. The germline V gene has CDR1 SGDLS and CDR2 YYNGEE. The CDR3 loop is CASSVEGQGQNEQFF. CDR3 nucleotide sequence: TGTGCCAGCAGCGTAGAGGGACAGGGTCAAAATGAGCAGTTCTTC.

The V and J genes are TRBV30 and TRBJ2-7; maybe TRBD2 (5 bases). Trimming took off 2 bases at V and 3 bases at J, with 11 bases between the two ends. The CDR3 is 13 residues long. Looked up from germline, CDR1 is GTSNPN and CDR2 is SVGIG (reference sequence). As DNA, the CDR3 is TGTGCCTGGAGTTTGGACTCCAACTACGAGCAGTACTTC. Residues: CAWSLDSNYEQYF.

About this clone: The sample carries other DNA sequences with the same CDR3. V and J are TRBV7-2 and TRBJ2-7; tentatively, D is TRBD1 or TRBD2 (5 bases each). The CDR3 spans 14 residues. The V gene's germline CDR1 is SGHTA and CDR2 FQGNSA. Trimming took off 1 base at V and 2 bases at J, with 9 bases between the two ends. DNA for the CDR3: TGTGCCAGCAGCTTAGACAGAGGGGCCTACGAGCAGTACTTC. Residues: CASSLDRGAYEQYF.

This CDR3 is CASSYEGSYNSPLHF. In DNA, the CDR3 is TGTGCCAGCAGTTACGAGGGGTCCTATAATTCACCCCTCCACTTT. V gene TRBV6-5 combines with J gene TRBJ1-6, with a weak D call TRBD1 (5 bases). Looked up from germline, CDR1 is MNHEY and CDR2 is SVGAGI. Trimming removed 2 bases at V and 1 base at J, with 6 bases between. CDR3 length: 15 residues.

The CDR3 sequence is CASSLGASGYYEQYF. CDR3 sequence (DNA): TGTGCCAGCAGCCTGGGGGCTAGCGGATACTACGAGCAGTACTTC. The chain links TRBV28 to TRBJ2-7, with TRBD2 as a possible D gene (7 bases). The CDR3 totals 15 residues. Trimming removed 6 bases at V and 3 bases at J, with 18 bases between. Germline CDR1 is MDHEN and CDR2 is SYDVKM.

The gene calls are TRBV11-2 and TRBJ2-1; 7 bases line up with TRBD1. Trimming removed 4 bases from V and 5 bases from J; junction bases left unmatched: 5. The CDR3 sequence is 14 residues long. Germline CDR1 reads SGHAT; CDR2 reads FQNNGV. The CDR3 DNA reads as TGTGCCAGCAGCTCCAGGACAGGTGACAATGAGCAGTTCTTC. It is translated as CASSSRTGDNEQFF.

CDR3 DNA: TGTGCCAGCAGCTTACGCTGGACAGGGAGTAACTATGGCTACACCTTC. The encoded protein is CASSLRWTGSNYGYTF. V gene TRBV7-3 combines with J gene TRBJ1-2, with 8 positions matching TRBD1. The CDR3 spans 16 residues. J lost 1 base, V lost 2 bases, and 6 bases had no gene match. In germline, CDR1 is SGHTA, CDR2 FQGTGA.

Remarks on this clone: Other DNA sequences in this specimen translate into the identical CDR3. The chain recombines TRBV7-2 with TRBJ2-5; D is unclear. There are 13 residues in the CDR3. Trimming left V 0 bases short and J 2 bases short, with 4 bases between. Per the germline V gene, CDR1 is SGHTA and CDR2 is FQGNSA. CDR3: CASSLARQETQYF. CDR3 nucleotides: TGTGCCAGCAGCTTAGCACGGCAAGAGACCCAGTACTTC.

The chain uses TRBV10-3 and TRBJ2-2, with 8 bases identical to TRBD1. The V and J ends lost 6 bases and 10 bases, in that order; junction bases with no gene match: 16. Germline lookup yields CDR1 ENHRY and CDR2 SYGVKD. CDR3 length equals 16 residues. CDR3 residues: CAISPTGQGKNQELFF. The CDR3 coding sequence is TGTGCCATCAGCCCAACCGGACAGGGCAAGAATCAGGAGCTGTTTTTT.

This clone has a handful of counts. The genes are TRBV15 and TRBJ2-1; 10 bases line up with TRBD2. This CDR3 has 14 amino acids. J gave up 11 bases and V 11 bases, and 15 bases lay outside the gene matches. CDR1 and CDR2 (germline): LNHNV, YYDKDF (reference sequence). CDR3 bases: TGTGCCCGAAGCGGTGGACTAGCGGATATGAAGCAGTTCTTC. Its translation is CARSGGLADMKQFF.